What follows is one TCR beta chain and its context. Its antigen is undetermined. TCRdb's copy holds only in-frame clones and misses some; the assay was immunoSEQ multiplex PCR. Of about 110,000 clones listed, around 87% were seen once; the top ten hold 5.2%. The data are from a study of T cell responses to AZD1222 COVID-19 vaccine. Notes on the study in general: A mostly white British donor set with more females was recruited, and clonal diversity was possibly underestimated.

From germline, CDR1 is SGHNT and CDR2 YYREEE (reference sequence). V was clipped by 3 bases and J by 7 bases; unmatched bases: 16. CDR3 length equals 18 residues. The origin of this receptor is an adult in good health. The chain employs TRBV5-4 and TRBJ2-1; TRBD2 agrees at 10 bases. The input for sequencing was peripheral blood, taken on day 0 of AZD1222 vaccination. CDR3 amino acids: CASSSETVAGGPLNEQFF. Here the CDR3 DNA reads TGTGCCAGCAGCTCCGAGACCGTAGCGGGAGGCCCCCTAAATGAGCAGTTCTTC.